Shown below are 9 T cell receptor beta chains from a single sample sequenced in a study of early T cells in non-severe SARS-CoV-2 infection. TCRdb re-derived calls from the 5' RACE reads in MiXCR, one entry per CDR3 protein. The sample has some 64,000 distinct CDR3 sequences, around 18% seen once. Sequenced here: whole blood, sampled at baseline. These receptors all stem from an adult who was a healthcare worker with PCR-confirmed SARS-CoV-2 infection or an uninfected control (not recorded which).

This clonotype has more than one count but fewer than ten. V usage is TRBV6-5 and J usage is TRBJ1-6; D is possibly TRBD1 (5 bases). Germline CDR1 reads MNHEY; CDR2 reads SVGAGI. The CDR3 runs 17 residues. Between the trimmed V and J ends, which lost 2 bases and 0 bases, there was a span of 11 bases. The CDR3 DNA sequence: TGTGCCAGCAGTTACGACAGCCAGAGCTCCTATAATTCACCCCTCCACTTT. Residues: CASSYDSQSSYNSPLHF.

This clonotype showed up many times. The V call is TRBV3-1, the J call TRBJ1-6, with 9 bases fitting TRBD1. V gave up 4 bases and J gave up 6 bases; unmatched junction bases: 1. This CDR3 spans 14 amino acids. Germline CDR1 is LGHDT and CDR2 is YNNKEL (reference sequence). The CDR3 loop is CASSPTGGNSPLHF. Written as DNA, the CDR3 is TGTGCCAGCAGCCCGACAGGGGGTAATTCACCCCTCCACTTT.

This clonotype has ten or more counts. V and J are TRBV6-5 and TRBJ1-5; perhaps TRBD1 as D (6 bases). Germline V lookup: CDR1 MNHEY, CDR2 SVGAGI. V was clipped by 5 bases and J by 2 bases, with 7 bases between them. The CDR3 is 13 amino acids. CDR3 protein: CASSRTGNQPQHF. In DNA, the CDR3 is TGTGCCAGCAGTCGGACAGGCAATCAGCCCCAGCATTTT.

V usage is TRBV11-2 and J usage is TRBJ2-1, with D tentatively TRBD2 (5 bases). V shed 5 bases and J shed 4 bases, with 18 bases lying between them. CDR3 size: 16 residues. CDR1 and CDR2 from the germline V gene are SGHAT and FQNNGV. The CDR3 region has the DNA TGTGCCAGCAGCCTACGGACTCGCGCCGAATACAATGAGCAGTTCTTC. This codes for CASSLRTRAEYNEQFF.

This clonotype was seen a handful of times. This chain connects TRBV29-1 to TRBJ1-5; tentative D call: TRBD1 (5 bases). Germline values: CDR1 SQVTM, CDR2 ANQGSEA. CDR3 size: 13 residues. V was clipped by 4 bases and J by 5 bases, with 12 bases between them. This CDR3 is CSVAGQGDQPQHF. The CDR3 bases are TGCAGCGTTGCCGGGCAGGGTGATCAGCCCCAGCATTTT.

This clonotype was observed a handful of times. The gene calls are TRBV20-1 and TRBJ2-3, with D possibly TRBD2 on 5 matching bases. The CDR3 spans 13 residues. Germline lookup yields CDR1 DFQATT and CDR2 SNEGSKA (reference sequence). Trimming stripped 0 bases from V and 7 bases from J, with 11 bases between. DNA for the CDR3: TGCAGTGCTAGAGAGGCTAGCAGGTATACGCAGTATTTT. Translation gives CSAREASRYTQYF.

This CDR3 reads CASSLKRGFQETQYF. Written as DNA, the CDR3 is TGTGCCAGCAGCCTCAAGAGGGGGTTCCAAGAGACCCAGTACTTC. V usage is TRBV7-8 and J usage is TRBJ2-5; TRBD1 might be the D (6 bases). The CDR3 loop spans 15 amino acids. Germline lookup yields CDR1 SGHVS and CDR2 FQNEAQ. V shed 5 bases and J shed 1 base, with 14 bases lying between them.

This clonotype was seen repeatedly, ten times or more. The J gene is TRBJ2-7, the V gene TRBV5-5, with D maybe TRBD1 (6 bases). Germline V gives CDR1 SGHKS, CDR2 YYEKEE (reference sequence). The ends were cut back, 4 bases at V and 5 bases at J, with 19 bases in the middle. CDR3 length equals 15 residues. The CDR3 coding sequence is TGTGCCAGCAGCCCAGGGACATATCCTCCCCACGAGCAGTACTTC. It translates to CASSPGTYPPHEQYF.

The chain combines TRBV7-8 with TRBJ1-3; 10 bases line up with TRBD1. Per germline, CDR1 SGHVS and CDR2 FQNEAQ. The CDR3 is made up of 16 amino acids. J lost 0 bases, V lost 10 bases, and 9 bases had no gene match. CDR3 amino acids: CATTGTGVPSGNTIYF. The CDR3 bases are TGTGCCACGACCGGGACAGGGGTCCCCTCTGGAAACACCATATATTTT. Combining the CDR3 with reference TRBV7-8 and TRBJ1-3 gives the whole variable domain GAGVSQSPRYKVAKRGQDVALRCDPISGHVSLFWYQQALGQGPEFLTYFQNEAQLDKSGLPSDRFFAERPEGSVSTLKIQRTQQEDSAVYLCATTGTGVPSGNTIYFGEGSWLTVV.